This entry lists 32 T cell receptor beta chains sequenced from one sample in a study of T-cell memory formation after mild COVID-19 (dated by TCRdb to the early 2020s). The library was prepared using 5' RACE. TCRdb lists the instrument as Illumina NovaSeq 6000. Using fastp at Q25 and MiXCR, TCRdb reprocessed the public reads and kept productive beta chains. Rows with a matching CDR3 protein are joined into one entry that keeps the most common DNA and genes. A total of a few hundred thousand distinct CDR3 sequences appear in this sample, around 30% of them only once. Jointly, the top ten make up approximately 13% of the sample. Input material: PBMCs or a T cell subset sorted from them (not recorded which). These receptors originate from an adult woman who had mild COVID-19 (a few samples of this study predate the infection). The sample titles of this study are shuffled in the database, so cell type and time point are left out; the donor was told from shared clones.

DNA for the CDR3: TGTGCCAGCAGCCAAGGCCTGGTCGGCGCCACCGGGGAGCTGTTTTTT. It translates to CASSQGLVGATGELFF. The V call is TRBV14, the J call TRBJ2-2, with no clear D. V lost 1 base to trimming and J lost 4 bases, with 13 bases between them. The V gene's germline CDR1 is SGHDN and CDR2 FVKESK. The CDR3 is made up of 16 amino acids.

V gene TRBV18 combines with J gene TRBJ2-5; 8 positions agree with TRBD2. The length of the CDR3 is 15 residues. In germline, CDR1 is KGHSH, CDR2 LQKENI. J gave up 0 bases and V 2 bases, and 2 bases lay outside the gene matches. The CDR3 spells CASSPRRGDQETQYF. DNA of the CDR3: TGTGCCAGCTCACCAAGGCGGGGGGACCAAGAGACCCAGTACTTC.

The CDR3: CASIGGTATSTDTQYF. The CDR3, as DNA: TGTGCCAGCATCGGAGGTACAGCAACTAGCACAGATACGCAGTATTTT. This chain links TRBV12-3 or TRBV12-4 with TRBJ2-3; a possible D gene is TRBD2 (5 bases). V lost 7 bases to trimming and J lost 0 bases, with 17 bases between them. This CDR3 spans 16 amino acids.

The chain carries TRBV3-1 and TRBJ1-1; a possible D gene is TRBD1 (6 bases). Trimming left V 2 bases short and J 5 bases short, with 18 bases between. CDR1 is LGHDT and CDR2 is YNNKEL in the germline V gene (reference sequence). CDR3 length: 16 residues. The CDR3 region has the DNA TGTGCCAGCAGCCAATCATATAGGGGGACAAAGACTGAAGCTTTCTTT. It yields the protein CASSQSYRGTKTEAFF.

A few counts support this clonotype. The V and J genes are TRBV9 and TRBJ1-5; possibly TRBD1 for D (5 bases). Germline CDR1 reads SGDLS; CDR2 reads YYNGEE. The CDR3 loop spans 13 amino acids. The V gene lost 7 bases and the J gene lost 5 bases, with 13 bases spanning the gap. This CDR3 is CASGGGGDQPQHF. The DNA of the CDR3 is TGTGCCAGCGGTGGGGGTGGCGATCAGCCCCAGCATTTT.

The chain recombines TRBV20-1 with TRBJ2-5; the D call may be TRBD1 or TRBD2 (5 bases each). CDR3 length equals 13 residues. Germline V gene data show CDR1 as DFQATT and CDR2 as SNEGSKA (reference sequence). V lost 2 bases and J lost 5, with 12 bases in between. CDR3 sequence (DNA): TGCAGTGCTAGAACGGGACCAGGGGAGACCCAGTACTTC. Its protein is CSARTGPGETQYF.

This clonotype was recorded a few times. The chain employs TRBV12-3 or TRBV12-4 and TRBJ1-1; D call uncertain. Trimming shortened V by 1 base and J by 2 bases, and 11 bases separated the two germline ends. The CDR3 extends over 15 amino acids. The CDR3: CASSLVIGVNTEAFF. DNA for the CDR3: TGTGCCAGCAGTTTAGTGATCGGAGTTAACACTGAAGCTTTCTTT.

The chain couples TRBV7-6 to TRBJ1-1; D might be TRBD1 (5 bases). Trimming pared 5 bases from V and 3 bases from J, leaving 10 bases between. This CDR3 is 13 amino acids long. Germline V CDR1 and CDR2: SGHVS, FNYEAQ. The CDR3 bases are TGTGCCAGCAGCCTTGGACACGACACTGAAGCTTTCTTT. Protein: CASSLGHDTEAFF. Full variable domain (remainder filled in from reference TRBV7-6 and TRBJ1-1): GAGVSQSPRYKVTKRGQDVALRCDPISGHVSLYWYRQALGQGPEFLTYFNYEAQQDKSGLPNDRFSAERPEGSISTLTIQRTEQRDSAMYRCASSLGHDTEAFFGQGTRLTVV.

This chain links TRBV6-1 with TRBJ2-1, with D hard to call. This CDR3 has 11 amino acids. The V end was cut by 4 bases, the J end by 7 bases, with 5 bases between. CDR1 is MNHNS, CDR2 SASEGT, per germline. CDR3: CASSGINEQFF. The CDR3 DNA reads as TGTGCCAGCAGTGGAATAAATGAGCAGTTCTTC.

The chain carries TRBV7-8 and TRBJ2-7, with 8 positions matching TRBD1. V lost 5 bases and J lost 7; bases outside the gene matches: 7. Germline V CDR1 and CDR2: SGHVS, FQNEAQ. The CDR3 spans 13 residues. This CDR3 reads CASSPTGTGEQYF. The CDR3 DNA reads TGTGCCAGCAGCCCTACAGGGACAGGAGAGCAGTACTTC.

V gene TRBV6-2 or TRBV6-3 combines with J gene TRBJ1-2; 9 positions match TRBD1. CDR3 length: 12 residues. The ends lost 7 bases at V and 4 bases at J; junction bases unmatched: 1. Germline V gene lookup returns CDR1 MNHEY and CDR2 SVGEGT. This chain's CDR3 is CASTTGGYGYTF. DNA for the CDR3: TGTGCCAGCACGACAGGGGGCTATGGCTACACCTTC.

The chain carries TRBV12-3 or TRBV12-4 and TRBJ2-5; D gene unclear. V was pared by 1 base and J by 2 bases, with 8 bases between. This CDR3 has 14 amino acids. The CDR3 sequence: CASSLVVLQETQYF. The DNA of the CDR3 is TGTGCCAGCAGTTTAGTGGTCTTGCAAGAGACCCAGTACTTC.

The chain's CDR3 is CASSPLRTSLGRSYNEQFF. The CDR3 DNA is TGTGCCAGCAGCCCCCTAAGGACTAGCCTTGGAAGGTCCTACAATGAGCAGTTCTTC. The chain joins TRBV9 to TRBJ2-1; 8 nucleotides align to TRBD2. The germline gives CDR1 SGDLS, CDR2 YYNGEE. The CDR3 covers 19 residues. The V and J ends lost 4 bases and 1 base, in that order; junction bases with no gene match: 16. The variable domain in full, with the rest retrieved from reference TRBV9 and TRBJ2-1, is DSGVTQTPKHLITATGQRVTLRCSPRSGDLSVYWYQQSLDQGLQFLIQYYNGEERAKGNILERFSAQQFPDLHSELNLSSLELGDSALYFCASSPLRTSLGRSYNEQFFGPGTRLTVL.

This clonotype was observed a handful of times. The rearrangement uses TRBV2 and TRBJ2-7; D tentatively fits TRBD1 or TRBD2 (6 bases each). The V end was cut by 6 bases, the J end by 1 base, with 13 bases between. The germline gives CDR1 SNHLY, CDR2 FYNNEI. This CDR3 has 14 amino acids. CDR3 loop: CASRYREVSYEQYF. DNA of the CDR3: TGTGCCAGCAGGTACAGGGAGGTTTCCTACGAGCAGTACTTC.

This clonotype has just a few counts. The chain carries TRBV12-3 or TRBV12-4 and TRBJ2-5, with 8 positions matching TRBD2. Losses at the gene ends were 6 bases for V and 1 base for J; bases not matched to a gene: 10. CDR3 size: 16 residues. This CDR3 reads CASSNRREGVQETQYF. In nucleotides, the CDR3 is TGTGCCAGCAGCAATCGCCGGGAGGGGGTCCAAGAGACCCAGTACTTC.

This sequence joins TRBV6-5 and TRBJ2-3; 9 bases are a match to TRBD2. Trimming cost V 3 bases and J 0 bases; bases outside gene matches: 10. In germline, CDR1 is MNHEY, CDR2 SVGAGI. The CDR3 is made up of 18 amino acids. The CDR3 loop reads CASSYGSLAGASTDTQYF. The CDR3 coding sequence is TGTGCCAGCAGTTATGGGTCCTTAGCGGGGGCGAGCACAGATACGCAGTATTTT.

This chain uses TRBV7-3 with TRBJ2-2; D gene uncertain. Between the trimmed V and J ends, which lost 1 base and 2 bases, there was a span of 5 bases. Germline values: CDR1 SGHTA, CDR2 FQGTGA. CDR3 length: 14 residues. CDR3: CASSLMANTGELFF. In DNA form, the CDR3 reads TGTGCCAGCAGCTTAATGGCCAACACCGGGGAGCTGTTTTTT.

This clonotype has just a few counts. The chain couples TRBV24-1 to TRBJ2-7; the D is unclear. CDR1 KGHDR and CDR2 SFDVKD come from the germline V gene. The CDR3 runs to 15 residues. Trimming cost V 4 bases and J 2 bases, with 14 bases left between them. This chain's CDR3 is CATSDPRSLAYEQYF. As DNA, the CDR3 is TGTGCCACCAGTGACCCACGGTCCCTGGCCTACGAGCAGTACTTC.

This clonotype has a handful of counts. The rearrangement links TRBV5-1 to TRBJ2-5; 7 bases are shared with TRBD1. Germline values: CDR1 SGHRS, CDR2 YFSETQ. Losses at the gene ends were 4 bases for V and 5 bases for J; bases not matched to a gene: 8. The CDR3 is 14 residues long. CDR3 amino acids: CASSAPTGFETQYF. For the CDR3, the DNA is TGCGCCAGCAGCGCACCGACAGGGTTCGAGACCCAGTACTTC.

This clonotype occurred a few times. The chain carries TRBV18 and TRBJ2-3, with 9 nucleotides matching TRBD2. Trimming took 3 bases from V and 2 from J; bases not matched to a gene: 9. The germline V gene encodes CDR1 KGHSH and CDR2 LQKENI. CDR3 length equals 17 residues. CDR3: CASSPPSGNPLTDTQYF. The CDR3 region has the DNA TGTGCCAGCTCACCCCCTAGCGGGAACCCCCTCACAGATACGCAGTATTTT.

This CDR3 is CASSLWTGTDTQYF. The CDR3 DNA reads as TGTGCCAGCAGCTTATGGACAGGTACAGATACGCAGTATTTT. The chain couples TRBV7-2 to TRBJ2-3, with 7 bases aligning to TRBD1. Germline V gives CDR1 SGHTA, CDR2 FQGNSA. The CDR3 is 14 amino acids. V was clipped by 2 bases and J by 3 bases; unmatched bases: 2.

A few counts support this clonotype. This chain joins TRBV27 and TRBJ1-2; D perhaps matches TRBD1 (6 bases). CDR3 length: 14 amino acids. Trimming took off 3 bases at V and 8 bases at J, with 16 bases between the two ends. CDR1 and CDR2 from the germline V gene are MNHEY and SMNVEV (reference sequence). CDR3 sequence reads: CASSFTGSIRGYTF. The CDR3 DNA follows: TGTGCCAGCAGTTTTACAGGGTCGATAAGAGGCTACACCTTC.

This rearrangement joins TRBV7-9 to TRBJ2-5; the D is unclear. Trimming took off 5 bases at V and 3 bases at J, with 16 bases between the two ends. This CDR3 region has 15 residues. CDR1 SEHNR and CDR2 FQNEAQ come from the germline V gene (reference sequence). The CDR3 DNA reads as TGTGCCAGCAGCAAAAGAAATCAAGATGAAGAGACCCAGTACTTC. As protein: CASSKRNQDEETQYF.

CDR3 coding DNA: TGTGCCAGTCGGGAGCGCCTCTCCTACGAGCAGTACTTC. Protein: CASRERLSYEQYF. The genes are TRBV27 and TRBJ2-7, with D maybe TRBD2 (6 bases). V was clipped by 9 bases and J by 0 bases, with 12 bases between them. The CDR3 contains 13 residues. In germline, CDR1 is MNHEY, CDR2 SMNVEV (reference sequence).

In its sample, this clonotype was seen a few times. The gene calls are TRBV15 and TRBJ1-2, with D possibly matching TRBD1 (6 bases). From germline, CDR1 is LNHNV and CDR2 YYDKDF (reference sequence). CDR3 length: 15 amino acids. Trimming left V 2 bases short and J 2 bases short, with 12 bases between. The CDR3 nucleotides are TGTGCCACCAGCAGATCACAGGGCAGGAACTATGGCTACACCTTC. Protein: CATSRSQGRNYGYTF.

This clonotype was seen only a few times. CDR3 sequence reads: CARVSGANVLTF. CDR3 nucleotide sequence: TGTGCCAGGGTTTCTGGGGCCAACGTCCTGACTTTC. The V gene is TRBV7-9, the J gene TRBJ2-6; D ambiguous. V dropped 9 bases and J dropped 1 base, with 4 bases sitting between them. Germline CDR1 reads SEHNR; CDR2 reads FQNEAQ (reference sequence). The CDR3 extends over 12 amino acids. Supplemented by reference TRBV7-9 and TRBJ2-6, the full variable domain reads DTGVSQNPRHKITKRGQNVTFRCDPISEHNRLYWYRQTLGQGPEFLTYFQNEAQLEKSRLLSDRFSAERPKGSFSTLEIQRTEQGDSAMYLCARVSGANVLTFGAGSRLTVL.

J is TRBJ1-1 and V is TRBV20-1; TRBD1 is a possible D gene (5 bases). The CDR3 has 14 residues. Trimming left V 6 bases short and J 0 bases short, with 14 bases between. Germline V gene data show CDR1 as DFQATT and CDR2 as SNEGSKA (reference sequence). The CDR3 DNA follows: TGCAGTGCCGGGACCTACAAGATGAACACTGAAGCTTTCTTT. Translation gives CSAGTYKMNTEAFF.

This clonotype showed up just once. This chain uses TRBV9 with TRBJ2-7; D is tentatively TRBD1 or TRBD2 (7 bases each). V lost 3 bases and J lost 5, with 18 bases in between. The CDR3 is 15 amino acids. Germline V CDR1 and CDR2: SGDLS, YYNGEE. CDR3 in amino acids: CASSGGGTSEHEQYF. For the CDR3, the DNA is TGTGCCAGCAGCGGAGGGGGCACTAGCGAGCACGAGCAGTACTTC.

This clonotype was picked up many times. The chain joins TRBV29-1 to TRBJ2-2, with a possible D match to TRBD1 (5 bases). The CDR3 is made up of 14 amino acids. Germline CDR1 is SQVTM and CDR2 is ANQGSEA. V was clipped by 0 bases and J by 2 bases, with 7 bases between them. The CDR3 DNA sequence: TGCAGCGTTGAAGAAGGGGCAAACACCGGGGAGCTGTTTTTT. Amino acids: CSVEEGANTGELFF.

The CDR3: CASSPPGGGNQPQHF. The CDR3 DNA reads as TGTGCCAGCAGCCCCCCCGGGGGCGGCAATCAGCCCCAGCATTTT. This rearrangement joins TRBV12-3 or TRBV12-4 to TRBJ1-5, with TRBD1 as a possible D gene (6 bases). This CDR3 is 15 amino acids long. V shed 6 bases and J shed 2 bases, with 14 bases lying between them.

This clonotype turned up a few times. The gene calls are TRBV11-2 and TRBJ2-3; D may be TRBD2 (6 bases). This CDR3 region has 14 residues. Per germline, CDR1 SGHAT and CDR2 FQNNGV. Deletions cut 3 bases from V and 2 bases from J, with 9 bases between. In nucleotides, the CDR3 is TGTGCCAGCAGCTTGGGACTGTTCACAGATACGCAGTATTTT. This translates into CASSLGLFTDTQYF.

The chain employs TRBV7-9 and TRBJ2-7; TRBD1 agrees at 8 bases. Germline CDR1 is SEHNR and CDR2 is FQNEAQ (reference sequence). Trimming cost V 4 bases and J 0 bases; bases outside gene matches: 11. The CDR3 sequence is 17 residues long. CDR3 DNA sequence: TGTGCCAGCAGCTCTGCAGGGGGCCTATGGAGCTCCTACGAGCAGTACTTC. Translating it yields CASSSAGGLWSSYEQYF. Variable domain in full (rest from reference TRBV7-9 and TRBJ2-7): DTGVSQNPRHKITKRGQNVTFRCDPISEHNRLYWYRQTLGQGPEFLTYFQNEAQLEKSRLLSDRFSAERPKGSFSTLEIQRTEQGDSAMYLCASSSAGGLWSSYEQYFGPGTRLTVT.